The 29 T cell receptor beta chains below were found in one sample sequenced in a study of T cell repertoires in cytomegalovirus infection. The antigens these receptors bind are not known. Each CDR3 protein gets one entry after TCRdb re-called the reads with MiXCR. The data show approximately 730,000 distinct CDR3 sequences, with almost 30% seen just once and roughly 14% held by the top ten. The source was cultured CD8+ T cells from PBMCs, collected from culture after CMV antigen stimulation. All receptors derive from a human donor in good health (CMV status not recorded). Some clones in this sample may be carry-over from other donors' samples.

The chain uses TRBV12-3 or TRBV12-4 and TRBJ1-6, with D hard to call. The CDR3 is made up of 14 amino acids. Trimming shortened V by 1 base and J by 4 bases, and 5 bases separated the two germline ends. The CDR3 region is CASSLGLYNSPLHF. CDR3 in DNA: TGTGCCAGCAGTTTAGGGCTATATAATTCACCCCTCCACTTT.

This rearrangement joins TRBV29-1 to TRBJ1-2; weak D call: TRBD1 (5 bases). In germline, CDR1 is SQVTM, CDR2 ANQGSEA. The CDR3 is made up of 12 amino acids. The V and J ends lost 5 bases and 8 bases respectively, with 15 bases between them. DNA for the CDR3: TGCAGCGTTTCGGGGTCCCGGGACGGCTACACCTTC. Its protein is CSVSGSRDGYTF. Full variable domain (missing parts from reference TRBV29-1 and TRBJ1-2): SAVISQKPSRDICQRGTSLTIQCQVDSQVTMMFWYRQQPGQSLTLIATANQGSEATYESGFVIDKFPISRPNLTFSTLTVSNMSPEDSSIYLCSVSGSRDGYTFGSGTRLTVV.

This clonotype was recorded a few times. J is TRBJ2-5 and V is TRBV14, with D perhaps TRBD2 (5 bases). The germline CDR1 and CDR2 sequences are SGHDN and FVKESK. The V and J ends lost 5 bases and 5 bases respectively, with 12 bases between them. The CDR3 loop spans 13 amino acids. CDR3 sequence reads: CASSGTRRETQYF. The CDR3 bases are TGTGCCAGCAGCGGAACCAGGAGGGAGACCCAGTACTTC.

The chain employs TRBV6-2 or TRBV6-3 and TRBJ2-1, with 10 nucleotides matching TRBD1. The V gene's germline CDR1 is MNHEY and CDR2 SVGEGT. The length of the CDR3 is 14 residues. J gave up 7 bases and V 5 bases, and 5 bases lay outside the gene matches. The CDR3 DNA follows: TGTGCCAGCAGTACCCCGGGACAGGGGAATGAGCAGTTCTTC. Translated, it gives CASSTPGQGNEQFF.

This clonotype came up a few times. The chain joins TRBV12-3 or TRBV12-4 to TRBJ2-1; tentative D call: TRBD2 (7 bases). This CDR3 has 15 amino acids. Trimming cost V 7 bases and J 2 bases, with 15 bases left between them. CDR3 coding DNA: TGTGCCAGCAATTTTAGGGGGGGGGCCTACAATGAGCAGTTCTTC. Its protein product is CASNFRGGAYNEQFF.

J is TRBJ2-7 and V is TRBV7-8, with 7 bases that match TRBD2. The V and J ends lost 7 bases and 9 bases, in that order; junction bases with no gene match: 6. This CDR3 contains 11 residues. Germline V gene sequence: CDR1 SGHVS, CDR2 FQNEAQ. CDR3 loop: CASTLGRGQYF. The DNA for the CDR3 is TGTGCCAGCACCCTAGGGAGGGGGCAGTACTTC.

The chain links TRBV7-9 to TRBJ2-3, with D unresolved. The length of the CDR3 is 15 residues. Trimming took 0 bases from V and 5 from J, leaving 12 bases between them. The germline V gene has CDR1 SEHNR and CDR2 FQNEAQ (reference sequence). This CDR3 is CASSLATGGGDTQYF. The CDR3 DNA reads as TGTGCCAGCAGCTTAGCGACGGGCGGCGGAGATACGCAGTATTTT.

This chain joins TRBV19 and TRBJ1-6, with unresolved D. Per germline, CDR1 LNHDA and CDR2 SQIVND (reference sequence). V shed 3 bases and J shed 10 bases, with 13 bases lying between them. This CDR3 spans 14 amino acids. CDR3 amino acids: CASSILAGYSPLHF. The CDR3 DNA reads as TGTGCCAGTAGTATCCTTGCGGGATACTCACCCCTCCACTTT.

The chain is built from TRBV20-1 and TRBJ1-2; possible D gene TRBD1, 6 bases. The CDR3 consists of 14 residues. The V gene's germline CDR1 is DFQATT and CDR2 SNEGSKA (reference sequence). Trimming removed 6 bases from V and 0 bases from J, with 14 bases in between. The CDR3 DNA is TGCAGTGCCCTTCGGACAGACCCTAACTATGGCTACACCTTC. Its translation is CSALRTDPNYGYTF.

V gene TRBV7-9 combines with J gene TRBJ2-1; no reliable D call. With 4 bases removed from V and 4 bases from J, the gap between germline ends came to 8 bases. This CDR3 has 13 residues. Germline lookup yields CDR1 SEHNR and CDR2 FQNEAQ (reference sequence). CDR3 DNA: TGTGCCAGCAGCTCGGACGGATACAATGAGCAGTTCTTC. Translating it yields CASSSDGYNEQFF.

The V and J genes are TRBV20-1 and TRBJ1-2, with 8 bases aligning to TRBD1. V lost 6 bases to trimming and J lost 7 bases; unmatched junction nucleotides: 10. CDR3 length: 13 residues. Germline assignment: CDR1 DFQATT and CDR2 SNEGSKA (reference sequence). The CDR3 loop is CSAPTGDGGGYTF. As DNA, the CDR3 is TGCAGTGCCCCGACAGGGGATGGAGGTGGCTACACCTTC.

This clonotype occurred a few times. The chain uses TRBV7-9 and TRBJ2-1; possibly TRBD2 for D (6 bases). V was trimmed by 3 bases and J by 2 bases, leaving 8 bases between them. This CDR3 region has 14 residues. Per the germline V gene, CDR1 is SEHNR and CDR2 is FQNEAQ (reference sequence). The CDR3: CASSLDYTYNEQFF. CDR3 sequence (DNA): TGTGCCAGCAGCTTGGACTATACCTACAATGAGCAGTTCTTC.

The CDR3 loop reads CASPGQGWETQYF. Written as DNA, the CDR3 is TGTGCCAGTCCGGGACAGGGATGGGAGACCCAGTACTTC. The chain couples TRBV2 to TRBJ2-5; 9 bases are shared with TRBD1. The V gene end was trimmed by 9 bases and the J gene end by 5 bases; junction bases not matched to a gene: 7. The CDR3 spans 13 residues. Germline loops: CDR1 SNHLY, CDR2 FYNNEI.

In its sample, this clonotype was seen many times. The chain recombines TRBV7-6 with TRBJ2-3; D is undetermined. The CDR3 consists of 13 residues. Trimming left V 1 base short and J 4 bases short, with 6 bases between. Per germline, CDR1 SGHVS and CDR2 FNYEAQ. The CDR3 is CASSLGGPDTQYF. The CDR3 coding sequence is TGTGCCAGCAGCTTAGGTGGCCCAGATACGCAGTATTTT. The full variable domain, rest sourced from reference TRBV7-6 and TRBJ2-3, is GAGVSQSPRYKVTKRGQDVALRCDPISGHVSLYWYRQALGQGPEFLTYFNYEAQQDKSGLPNDRFSAERPEGSISTLTIQRTEQRDSAMYRCASSLGGPDTQYFGPGTRLTVL.

Details on this clonotype: A read error may be the cause here, since a much bigger clone is one base away. The chain is built from TRBV4-3 and TRBJ2-4; TRBD2 might be the D (5 bases). Germline values: CDR1 LGHNA, CDR2 YSLEER. This CDR3 contains 17 residues. Here the CDR3 reads CASSLSVVVLAKNIQNF. The CDR3, as DNA: TGCGCCAGCAGCCTATCCGTGGTGGTGCTAGCCAAAAACATTCAGAACTTC.

This clonotype has more than one count but fewer than ten. The V and J genes are TRBV5-5 and TRBJ1-2; 8 positions match TRBD1. This CDR3 region has 16 residues. V lost 0 bases and J lost 6; bases outside the gene matches: 10. Germline assignment: CDR1 SGHKS and CDR2 YYEKEE (reference sequence). CDR3 protein: CASSLAEDREEDGYTF. The CDR3 DNA reads as TGTGCCAGCAGCTTGGCCGAGGACAGGGAGGAGGATGGCTACACCTTC.

This sequence joins TRBV7-9 and TRBJ1-4, with 9 nucleotides matching TRBD1. J lost 3 bases, V lost 5 bases, and 4 bases had no gene match. CDR1 and CDR2 from the germline V gene are SEHNR and FQNEAQ (reference sequence). The CDR3 covers 15 residues. The CDR3 reads CASSEQGAANEKLFF. The CDR3 nucleotides read TGTGCCAGCAGCGAACAGGGGGCAGCTAATGAAAAACTGTTTTTT.

This chain joins TRBV12-5 and TRBJ2-3, with 8 positions matching TRBD1. Germline V gene data show CDR1 as LGHNT and CDR2 as FRNRAP. The V and J ends lost 3 bases and 5 bases, in that order; junction bases with no gene match: 4. The CDR3 has 14 amino acids. The CDR3 loop reads CASGFGQGGDTQYF. CDR3 bases: TGTGCTAGTGGTTTCGGACAGGGTGGAGATACGCAGTATTTT.

This chain uses TRBV18 with TRBJ1-1; D call uncertain. Germline V gene data show CDR1 as KGHSH and CDR2 as LQKENI. This CDR3 region has 17 residues. V gave up 0 bases and J gave up 1 base, with 15 bases separating them. The CDR3 sequence is CASSPPGFGLANTEAFF. CDR3 bases: TGTGCCAGCTCACCACCGGGATTTGGGCTAGCGAACACTGAAGCTTTCTTT.

The J gene is TRBJ1-2, the V gene TRBV2; TRBD1 matches at 9 bases. V lost 11 bases and J lost 8; bases outside the gene matches: 9. The CDR3 is 12 residues long. Looked up from germline, CDR1 is SNHLY and CDR2 is FYNNEI. The CDR3 loop reads CALDRGARGYTF. In DNA, the CDR3 is TGTGCCCTAGACAGGGGGGCGCGGGGCTACACCTTC.

The rearrangement joins TRBV4-3 to TRBJ2-1; 8 bases map to TRBD2. The CDR3 totals 18 residues. V lost 0 bases to trimming and J lost 7 bases; unmatched junction nucleotides: 14. Germline CDR1 LGHNA, CDR2 YSLEER. The DNA of the CDR3 is TGCGCCAGCAGCCAAGAGCCTCTCCCCAGGCGGGGGGATAATGAGCAGTTCTTC. It codes for CASSQEPLPRRGDNEQFF.

A few counts support this clonotype. The V call is TRBV7-3, the J call TRBJ1-1; D is perhaps TRBD1 (6 bases). The V gene's germline CDR1 is SGHTA and CDR2 FQGTGA. Trimming left V 4 bases short and J 1 base short, with 10 bases between. The length of the CDR3 is 14 residues. CDR3 sequence: CASSSSDRNTEAFF. The DNA of the CDR3 is TGTGCCAGCAGCTCTTCGGACAGGAACACTGAAGCTTTCTTT.

This clonotype was found many times. The J gene is TRBJ1-5, the V gene TRBV7-2; D remains ambiguous. CDR1 and CDR2 (germline): SGHTA, FQGNSA. CDR3 length: 14 amino acids. Trimming removed 3 bases from V and 6 bases from J, with 12 bases in between. The CDR3 protein is CASSFDSLGQPQHF. The CDR3, as DNA: TGTGCCAGCAGCTTCGACTCCCTCGGTCAGCCCCAGCATTTT.

This clonotype was seen only a few times. The V call is TRBV10-3, the J call TRBJ1-2; a possible D gene is TRBD1 (5 bases). The CDR3 length is 12 residues. In germline, CDR1 is ENHRY, CDR2 SYGVKD. The V end was cut by 6 bases, the J end by 6 bases, with 11 bases between. The CDR3 DNA follows: TGTGCCATCAGGGACACCGTGGATGGCTACACCTTC. This translates into CAIRDTVDGYTF.

This chain joins TRBV19 and TRBJ2-1; possible D gene TRBD1, 6 bases. The V and J ends lost 8 bases and 5 bases respectively, with 16 bases between them. CDR1 LNHDA and CDR2 SQIVND come from the germline V gene (reference sequence). The CDR3 length is 14 residues. CDR3 coding DNA: TGTGCCAGTGTGGACAGCGATTTTGACAATGAGCAGTTCTTC. Its translation: CASVDSDFDNEQFF.

This clonotype was seen at least ten times. The CDR3 nucleotides are TGTGCCAGCACCTTAACCGAGGACAGGGTCCCCGGGGAGCTGTTTTTT. It specifies CASTLTEDRVPGELFF. The chain links TRBV6-1 to TRBJ2-2, with 8 nucleotides matching TRBD1. The CDR3 length is 16 residues. Losses at the gene ends were 7 bases for V and 6 bases for J; bases not matched to a gene: 13. Per the germline V gene, CDR1 is MNHNS and CDR2 is SASEGT.

The gene calls are TRBV5-6 and TRBJ1-5; 9 bases agree with TRBD1. The trim removed 3 bases at V and 3 bases at J, leaving 7 bases unmatched. The CDR3 has 16 amino acids. Germline lookup yields CDR1 SGHDT and CDR2 YYEEEE. In DNA form, the CDR3 reads TGTGCCAGCAGCTCCTGGTGGGACAGGGACAATCAGCCCCAGCATTTT. Residues: CASSSWWDRDNQPQHF.

This clonotype came up a few times. The chain uses TRBV6-6 and TRBJ2-1, with D maybe TRBD1 (5 bases). Germline CDR1 MNHNY, CDR2 SVGAGI (reference sequence). This CDR3 region has 14 residues. The ends were cut back, 3 bases at V and 5 bases at J, with 11 bases in the middle. In DNA, the CDR3 is TGTGCCAGCAGTTATGTGACAGTAGACAATGAGCAGTTCTTC. As protein: CASSYVTVDNEQFF.

Turning to this clonotype: A read error may account for a junction end that differs from germline. This chain connects TRBV2 to TRBJ1-2; no clear D gene. The CDR3 loop spans 13 amino acids. The germline V gene has CDR1 SNHLY and CDR2 FYNNEI. As DNA, the CDR3 is TGTGCCAGCAGAGAAGGACTGCCAGATGGCTACACCTTC. As protein: CASREGLPDGYTF.